Listed here are 26 T cell receptor beta chains from one sample, sequenced in a study of neoadjuvant nivolumab and ipilimumab in lung cancer (dated by TCRdb to the early 2020s). Library preparation was by the immunoSEQ multiplex PCR assay. In TCRdb, the immuneACCESS table is reduced to in-frame sequences with V and J assigned. These tables do not hold every clone; where another copy was compared, an unresolved V gene accounts for under half, and the others remain unexplained. The sample includes roughly 5,200 clones, with 75% to 95% observed a single time. Around 3.3% of the sample comes from the top ten. The sample's time point label is to be understood as: at surgical resection after neoadjuvant nivolumab +/- ipilimumab. The sample consisted of blood, taken after neoadjuvant nivolumab, alone or with ipilimumab, at or shortly before surgery. These receptors all stem from an adult with non-small cell lung cancer. Some clones in this sample may be carry-over from other donors' samples.

The genes are TRBV30 and TRBJ2-5; 11 nucleotides agree with TRBD1. V lost 4 bases and J lost 5; bases outside the gene matches: 9. The germline V gene has CDR1 GTSNPN and CDR2 SVGIG (reference sequence). This CDR3 comprises 15 residues. CDR3 amino acids: CAWTQGQGAWETQYF. The CDR3 DNA reads as TGTGCCTGGACTCAAGGACAGGGGGCCTGGGAGACCCAGTACTTC.

The V and J genes are TRBV18 and TRBJ1-5; D may be TRBD1 (5 bases). CDR3 length: 13 amino acids. CDR1 is KGHSH and CDR2 is LQKENI in the germline V gene. Deletions cut 3 bases from V and 12 bases from J, with 15 bases between. The CDR3, as DNA: TGTGCCAGCTCACCGGGACTGGATAATCTCCAGCATTTT. It translates to CASSPGLDNLQHF. The whole variable domain, remainder taken from reference TRBV18 and TRBJ1-5, is NAGVMQNPRHLVRRRGQEARLRCSPMKGHSHVYWYRQLPEEGLKFMVYLQKENIIDESGMPKERFSAEFPKEGPSILRIQQVVRGDSAAYFCASSPGLDNLQHFGDGTRLSIL.

This clone was detected only a few times. This sequence joins TRBV7-9 and TRBJ1-5; tentatively, D is TRBD1 (5 bases). The CDR3 contains 14 residues. Germline CDR1 is SEHNR and CDR2 is FQNEAQ (reference sequence). Between the trimmed V and J ends, which lost 5 bases and 3 bases, there was a span of 11 bases. CDR3: CASSDSHINQPQHF. CDR3 bases: TGTGCCAGCAGCGACAGTCATATCAATCAGCCCCAGCATTTT.

This chain uses TRBV4-1 with TRBJ1-1; tentatively, D is TRBD1 (5 bases). The germline CDR1 and CDR2 sequences are MGHRA and YSYEKL. V was pared by 0 bases and J by 3 bases, with 11 bases between. The CDR3 extends over 15 amino acids. The CDR3 nucleotides are TGCGCCAGCAGCCAAGAGGGGGATGGAGACACTGAAGCTTTCTTT. It specifies CASSQEGDGDTEAFF.

This clone was seen only once. The chain uses TRBV5-6 and TRBJ2-7; 7 nucleotides agree with TRBD2. J lost 7 bases, V lost 0 bases, and 4 bases had no gene match. The CDR3 is made up of 13 amino acids. CDR1 and CDR2 (germline): SGHDT, YYEEEE. This CDR3 is CASSLGGTIEQYF. CDR3 in DNA: TGTGCCAGCAGCTTGGGTGGGACTATAGAGCAGTACTTC.

The V and J genes are TRBV14 and TRBJ2-2, with TRBD1 matching over 7 bases. Unmatched junction bases numbered 8, after V lost 6 bases and J lost 4 bases. Germline V gene data show CDR1 as SGHDN and CDR2 as FVKESK. The CDR3 has 15 residues. CDR3 in amino acids: CASSRTGESTGELFF. The CDR3 nucleotides are TGTGCCAGCAGTCGTACAGGGGAGAGCACCGGGGAGCTGTTTTTT. Full variable domain (outside the CDR3, taken from reference TRBV14 and TRBJ2-2): EAGVTQFPSHSVIEKGQTVTLRCDPISGHDNLYWYRRVMGKEIKFLLHFVKESKQDESGMPNNRFLAERTGGTYSTLKVQPAELEDSGVYFCASSRTGESTGELFFGEGSRLTVL.

This rearrangement joins TRBV9 to TRBJ2-1; D not certain. The CDR3 extends over 15 amino acids. The ends were cut back, 3 bases at V and 6 bases at J, with 16 bases in the middle. Germline values: CDR1 SGDLS, CDR2 YYNGEE. This CDR3 is CASSAGTPAPNEQFF. As DNA, the CDR3 is TGTGCCAGCAGCGCCGGAACCCCCGCCCCCAATGAGCAGTTCTTC.

The chain is built from TRBV29-1 and TRBJ2-1, with TRBD1 matching over 11 bases. V shed 3 bases and J 7 bases; nucleotides not matched to a gene: 8. The CDR3 spans 15 residues. Germline V CDR1 and CDR2: SQVTM, ANQGSEA. For the CDR3, the DNA is TGCAGCGTTGAGGGTAGGACAGGGGGCGGAAATGAGCAGTTCTTC. Its protein product is CSVEGRTGGGNEQFF.

This chain connects TRBV15 to TRBJ2-3; D may be TRBD2 (6 bases). This CDR3 region has 14 residues. CDR1 is LNHNV, CDR2 YYDKDF, per germline (reference sequence). The V end lost 2 bases, the J end lost 4 bases, and 10 bases lay between the germline ends. The CDR3 is CATSRRERADTQYF. The CDR3 DNA is TGTGCCACCAGCAGACGGGAGAGGGCAGATACGCAGTATTTT.

The chain is built from TRBV23-1 and TRBJ2-7, with 8 nucleotides matching TRBD2. TRBV23-1 is flagged as an ORF with uncertain function. V lost 2 bases to trimming and J lost 0 bases; unmatched junction nucleotides: 15. The CDR3 runs to 19 residues. CDR3 region: CASSQPNQESGSRSYEQYF. The CDR3 DNA sequence: TGCGCCAGCAGTCAACCAAATCAGGAAAGCGGGAGTCGCTCCTACGAGCAGTACTTC.

V and J are TRBV19 and TRBJ2-7; 7 bases fit TRBD2. CDR1 is LNHDA, CDR2 SQIVND, per germline (reference sequence). The CDR3 runs to 13 residues. After removal of 9 bases from V and 6 bases from J, the junction contained 11 bases not matched to a gene. The CDR3 loop reads CASSGTFRGEQYF. The CDR3 DNA is TGTGCCAGCAGCGGGACCTTTCGGGGCGAGCAGTACTTC.

V is TRBV29-1 and J is TRBJ2-7, with D uncertain. Germline lookup yields CDR1 SQVTM and CDR2 ANQGSEA. With 6 bases removed from V and 4 bases from J, the gap between germline ends came to 13 bases. This CDR3 is built from 12 residues. The CDR3 here is CSVLFTEYEQYF. CDR3 in DNA: TGCAGCGTACTCTTCACTGAGTACGAGCAGTACTTC.

The CDR3, as DNA: TGTGCCAGCTCACCACGTGTCGCGGGAGGGTCTTCCGGGGCCAACGTCCTGACTTTC. It specifies CASSPRVAGGSSGANVLTF. The V and J genes are TRBV18 and TRBJ2-6; 9 nucleotides align to TRBD2. This CDR3 region has 19 residues. V lost 1 base, J lost 4 bases, and 11 bases stayed unmatched. Germline CDR1 and CDR2: KGHSH and LQKENI.

The rearrangement links TRBV6-5 to TRBJ2-3; 10 bases match TRBD2. Germline lookup yields CDR1 MNHEY and CDR2 SVGAGI. The J segment lost 0 bases and the V segment lost 6 bases, leaving 3 bases of the junction unmatched. The CDR3 is 15 residues long. The CDR3 protein is CASRGLAPSTDTQYF. The CDR3 DNA is TGTGCCAGCAGGGGACTAGCGCCCAGCACAGATACGCAGTATTTT.

V and J are TRBV5-1 and TRBJ2-3, with D tentatively TRBD1 (6 bases). This CDR3 is built from 14 residues. Germline-derived CDR1 and CDR2 are SGHRS and YFSETQ. V lost 0 bases and J 3 bases, leaving 8 bases between the germline ends. The CDR3 DNA reads as TGCGCCAGCAGCTTGGGACAGGAGACAGATACGCAGTATTTT. Translation: CASSLGQETDTQYF. The full variable domain, in which reference TRBV5-1 and TRBJ2-3 provide the parts outside the CDR3, is KAGVTQTPRYLIKTRGQQVTLSCSPISGHRSVSWYQQTPGQGLQFLFEYFSETQRNKGNFPGRFSGRQFSNSRSEMNVSTLELGDSALYLCASSLGQETDTQYFGPGTRLTVL.

The chain recombines TRBV14 with TRBJ1-2; D remains ambiguous. V was shortened by 2 bases and J by 9 bases, with 28 bases between the two germline ends. This CDR3 has 18 residues. Germline V gene data show CDR1 as SGHDN and CDR2 as FVKESK. CDR3 DNA: TGTGCCAGCAGCCAACAGTACCCCGGATCAACCGTTCGTACTAGCTACACCTTC. The encoded protein is CASSQQYPGSTVRTSYTF.

This sequence joins TRBV4-3 and TRBJ2-5, with 8 bases fitting TRBD2. The J segment lost 2 bases and the V segment lost 4 bases, leaving 12 bases of the junction unmatched. The CDR3 is 17 amino acids. Germline loops: CDR1 LGHNA, CDR2 YSLEER. Here the CDR3 DNA reads TGCGCCAGCAGCCCATCCCTTGGGCTAGCGGGTCAAGAGACCCAGTACTTC. It is translated as CASSPSLGLAGQETQYF.

The V call is TRBV2, the J call TRBJ2-7; D call uncertain. CDR3 size: 9 residues. V dropped 10 bases and J dropped 4 bases, with 5 bases sitting between them. The V gene's germline CDR1 is SNHLY and CDR2 FYNNEI. The CDR3 protein is CATGYEQYF. The DNA for the CDR3 is TGTGCCACTGGATACGAGCAGTACTTC.

The J gene is TRBJ1-2, the V gene TRBV6-5; no definite D call. The CDR3 has 14 amino acids. The V gene's germline CDR1 is MNHEY and CDR2 SVGAGI. V was trimmed by 6 bases and J by 2 bases, leaving 13 bases between them. The CDR3 DNA reads TGTGCCAGCAGACCCCTTGGGCGAAACTATGGCTACACCTTC. This sequence encodes CASRPLGRNYGYTF.

The chain joins TRBV7-9 to TRBJ1-1; D gene unclear. This CDR3 contains 12 residues. V was trimmed by 5 bases and J by 4 bases, leaving 8 bases between them. Germline V gene data show CDR1 as SEHNR and CDR2 as FQNEAQ (reference sequence). CDR3 amino acids: CASSLDFTEAFF. The CDR3 DNA reads TGTGCCAGCAGCCTTGATTTCACTGAAGCTTTCTTT.

This chain joins TRBV11-2 and TRBJ2-1, with 7 bases aligning to TRBD1. The CDR3 contains 16 residues. Germline loops: CDR1 SGHAT, CDR2 FQNNGV. J gave up 6 bases and V 1 base, and 9 bases lay outside the gene matches. The DNA for the CDR3 is TGTGCCAGCAGCTTAGGAAGCCCGGGACAGCTCAATGAGCAGTTCTTC. Translating gives CASSLGSPGQLNEQFF.

The V and J genes are TRBV19 and TRBJ1-1; TRBD1 is a possible D gene (6 bases). The CDR3 totals 14 residues. Germline V gene data show CDR1 as LNHDA and CDR2 as SQIVND (reference sequence). The germline V and J ends were trimmed by 4 bases and 1 base, with 10 bases remaining between them. CDR3 loop: CASSRFRGNTEAFF. Here the CDR3 DNA reads TGTGCCAGTAGTAGATTCAGGGGGAACACTGAAGCTTTCTTT.

The chain has TRBV5-4 and TRBJ1-3; D is possibly TRBD1 (6 bases). This CDR3 is 14 amino acids long. In germline, CDR1 is SGHNT, CDR2 YYREEE (reference sequence). Trimming removed 4 bases at V and 4 bases at J, with 12 bases between. This chain's CDR3 is CASSLRTAGNTIYF. The DNA for the CDR3 is TGTGCCAGCAGCCTAAGGACAGCCGGAAACACCATATATTTT.

This chain uses TRBV6-5 with TRBJ2-7; D may be TRBD1 (6 bases). The V gene lost 2 bases and the J gene lost 0 bases, with 11 bases spanning the gap. The V gene's germline CDR1 is MNHEY and CDR2 SVGAGI. CDR3 length: 15 residues. Here the CDR3 reads CASSYEGVTSYEQYF. The DNA for the CDR3 is TGTGCCAGCAGTTACGAGGGGGTGACCTCCTACGAGCAGTACTTC.

The chain couples TRBV2 to TRBJ1-4; possibly TRBD1 for D (5 bases). Germline CDR1 and CDR2: SNHLY and FYNNEI. Trimming took 6 bases from V and 4 from J, leaving 21 bases between them. The CDR3 length is 17 residues. The CDR3 sequence: CASSPRDLLFRNEKLFF. CDR3 DNA sequence: TGTGCCAGCAGCCCCCGGGACCTTCTTTTCCGTAATGAAAAACTGTTTTTT.

The chain couples TRBV7-9 to TRBJ2-7; no firm D call. This CDR3 has 13 residues. The ends were cut back, 2 bases at V and 3 bases at J, with 8 bases in the middle. Germline V gene lookup returns CDR1 SEHNR and CDR2 FQNEAQ (reference sequence). The CDR3 DNA is TGTGCCAGCAGCTTAATCTCCTACTACGAGCAGTACTTC. It specifies CASSLISYYEQYF.